This entry lists 13 T cell receptor beta chains sequenced from one sample in a study of blood T cell repertoires in COVID-19. Here immunoSEQ multiplex PCR was the method, and the copy in TCRdb shows in-frame clones only, minus some. The data show 250,000 or so clones, around 90% seen once. Source material: peripheral blood. The receptor set was obtained from a man older than 75 with acute or convalescent COVID-19.

The chain links TRBV2 to TRBJ2-3; 8 positions agree with TRBD2. V lost 7 bases, J lost 4 bases, and 4 bases stayed unmatched. Germline-derived CDR1 and CDR2 are SNHLY and FYNNEI. CDR3 length: 13 residues. The CDR3 here is CASMGLVPDTQYF. DNA for the CDR3: TGTGCCAGCATGGGACTAGTCCCAGATACGCAGTATTTT. Full variable domain (outside the CDR3, taken from reference TRBV2 and TRBJ2-3): EPEVTQTPSHQVTQMGQEVILRCVPISNHLYFYWYRQILGQKVEFLVSFYNNEISEKSEIFDDQFSVERPDGSNFTLKIRSTKLEDSAMYFCASMGLVPDTQYFGPGTRLTVL.

The V and J genes are TRBV5-6 and TRBJ2-5; 7 bases line up with TRBD2. The CDR3 extends over 16 amino acids. The germline V gene has CDR1 SGHDT and CDR2 YYEEEE. V shed 3 bases, J shed 0 bases, and the junction held 8 bases outside the gene matches. The CDR3 DNA is TGTGCCAGCAGCTGGCGTGGGGGAGGGGACCAAGAGACCCAGTACTTC. Amino acids: CASSWRGGGDQETQYF.

The gene calls are TRBV14 and TRBJ1-2; 7 nucleotides match TRBD1. CDR1 and CDR2 (germline): SGHDN, FVKESK. CDR3 length equals 13 residues. J was trimmed by 5 bases and V by 6 bases; bases with no gene match: 6. CDR3 bases: TGTGCCAGCAGTCGACAGGGAGAATATGGCTACACCTTC. As protein: CASSRQGEYGYTF.

Note on this clone: Different DNA sequences within this sample yield the same CDR3. For the CDR3, the DNA is TGTGCCAGTAGCCAGGCTTCTTGGAATTCACCCCTCCACTTT. Amino acid sequence: CASSQASWNSPLHF. This sequence joins TRBV9 and TRBJ1-6; no clear D. V was trimmed by 8 bases and J by 7 bases, leaving 16 bases between them. Germline CDR1 is SGDLS and CDR2 is YYNGEE. The CDR3 covers 14 residues.

The genes are TRBV18 and TRBJ2-1, with TRBD2 matching 7 bases. The germline V gene encodes CDR1 KGHSH and CDR2 LQKENI. CDR3 length: 15 amino acids. The trim removed 3 bases at V and 5 bases at J, leaving 7 bases unmatched. CDR3 in DNA: TGTGCCAGCTCACCGGGGGGGAGGGCCGACAATGAGCAGTTCTTC. As protein: CASSPGGRADNEQFF.

V usage is TRBV14 and J usage is TRBJ1-3; D is unclear. Trimming stripped 4 bases from V and 8 bases from J, with 12 bases between. Germline CDR1 SGHDN, CDR2 FVKESK. The CDR3 covers 13 residues. The CDR3 loop reads CASSPFRGYTIYF. The CDR3 coding sequence is TGTGCCAGCAGCCCCTTTAGAGGGTACACCATATATTTT.

V and J are TRBV7-2 and TRBJ1-1; TRBD1 is a possible D gene (6 bases). This CDR3 contains 14 residues. Trimming shortened V by 2 bases and J by 1 base, and 8 bases separated the two germline ends. Germline CDR1 and CDR2: SGHTA and FQGNSA. The CDR3 DNA is TGTGCCAGCAGCTTAACAGGGAAGAACACTGAAGCTTTCTTT. This gives the protein CASSLTGKNTEAFF.

This sequence joins TRBV29-1 and TRBJ2-3; D might be TRBD2 (6 bases). The CDR3 covers 15 residues. Trimming left V 3 bases short and J 8 bases short, with 21 bases between. The germline V gene encodes CDR1 SQVTM and CDR2 ANQGSEA. CDR3 coding DNA: TGCAGCGTTGAGGAGCGGGTTTACACCGGGGGTACGCAGTATTTT. Translated, it gives CSVEERVYTGGTQYF.

V is TRBV11-3 and J is TRBJ1-1; 11 bases fit TRBD1. This CDR3 comprises 14 residues. With 5 bases clipped from V and 3 bases from J, the junction kept 2 bases outside the gene matches. Germline CDR1 SGHNT, CDR2 YENEEA. The DNA of the CDR3 is TGTGCCAGCAGCCCGGGACAGGGGGACACTGAAGCTTTCTTT. Its translation is CASSPGQGDTEAFF.

This chain connects TRBV7-2 to TRBJ1-3, with a possible D match to TRBD1 (5 bases). From germline, CDR1 is SGHTA and CDR2 FQGNSA. The CDR3 extends over 15 amino acids. V was trimmed by 4 bases and J by 1 base, leaving 11 bases between them. CDR3 nucleotide sequence: TGTGCCAGCAGCTACCGGGGGGGATCTGGAAACACCATATATTTT. The encoded protein is CASSYRGGSGNTIYF.

The V gene is TRBV6-2 or TRBV6-3, the J gene TRBJ2-7; D ambiguous. This CDR3 comprises 13 residues. Trimming took off 5 bases at V and 2 bases at J, with 10 bases between the two ends. CDR1 MNHEY and CDR2 SVGEGT come from the germline V gene. CDR3 loop: CASSEITAYEQYF. The CDR3 nucleotides are TGTGCCAGCAGTGAGATTACAGCCTACGAGCAGTACTTC.

V and J are TRBV6-5 and TRBJ1-3; no definite D call. The germline gives CDR1 MNHEY, CDR2 SVGAGI. The ends were cut back, 8 bases at V and 0 bases at J, with 14 bases in the middle. The CDR3 runs to 15 residues. CDR3 amino acids: CASGSLSDSGNTIYF. As DNA, the CDR3 is TGTGCCAGCGGGTCCCTCAGCGACTCTGGAAACACCATATATTTT.

The rearrangement links TRBV29-1 to TRBJ2-1; TRBD2 agrees at 9 bases. The J segment lost 12 bases and the V segment lost 7 bases, leaving 13 bases of the junction unmatched. In germline, CDR1 is SQVTM, CDR2 ANQGSEA. The CDR3 has 13 amino acids. The CDR3 DNA sequence: TGCAGCGCCCGGCTACTAGCGGGTTATCGGCAGTTCTTC. It specifies CSARLLAGYRQFF.